These 9 T cell receptor beta chains were sequenced from one sample in a study of T cells after yellow fever vaccination. Each CDR3 protein gets one entry after TCRdb re-called the 5' RACE reads with MiXCR. The sample contains more than 450,000 distinct CDR3 sequences, roughly a fifth of which appear only once. The sequencing here drew on PBMCs, taken 21 days after the first yellow fever vaccination. The source is a man aged 18 to 30 who received the YFV17D yellow fever vaccine.

This clonotype was observed many times. The CDR3 sequence: CASSLGQGGEQYV. The CDR3 DNA reads TGTGCCAGCAGTTTGGGACAGGGGGGCGAGCAGTACGTC. The genes are TRBV28 and TRBJ2-7; 11 bases are a match to TRBD1. Germline V gene sequence: CDR1 MDHEN, CDR2 SYDVKM. This CDR3 has 13 amino acids. Trimming cost V 3 bases and J 6 bases; bases outside gene matches: 1.

The CDR3 sequence is CASGTSGGSEQFF. For the CDR3, the DNA is TGTGCCAGCGGGACTAGCGGGGGGTCCGAGCAGTTCTTC. The chain is built from TRBV2 and TRBJ2-1, with TRBD2 matching over 15 bases. Germline CDR1 SNHLY, CDR2 FYNNEI. V shed 8 bases and J 10 bases; nucleotides not matched to a gene: 3. The CDR3 is 13 residues long.

V is TRBV7-9 and J is TRBJ2-1; 9 bases agree with TRBD2. The CDR3 is 16 amino acids. After removal of 3 bases from V and 4 bases from J, the junction contained 7 bases not matched to a gene. Per the germline V gene, CDR1 is SEHNR and CDR2 is FQNEAQ (reference sequence). CDR3 bases: TGTGCCAGCAGCTTGAGTCTAGCGGGGCTATACAATGAGCAGTTCTTC. It encodes CASSLSLAGLYNEQFF.

This clonotype was seen repeatedly, ten times or more. The genes are TRBV3-1 and TRBJ2-1; no reliable D call. This CDR3 spans 11 amino acids. Germline V lookup: CDR1 LGHDT, CDR2 YNNKEL (reference sequence). Trimming removed 1 base from V and 11 bases from J, with 6 bases in between. The CDR3 sequence is CASSQALQQFF. The CDR3 DNA reads TGTGCCAGCAGCCAAGCCCTTCAGCAGTTCTTC.

This chain joins TRBV5-1 and TRBJ1-1; tentative D call: TRBD1 (5 bases). The CDR3 runs to 14 residues. The germline gives CDR1 SGHRS, CDR2 YFSETQ. V dropped 1 base and J dropped 6 bases, with 13 bases sitting between them. Written as DNA, the CDR3 is TGCGCCAGCAGCTTGATGTTGGGGCAACCTGAAGCTTTCTTT. Its translation is CASSLMLGQPEAFF. The full variable domain, its missing parts supplied by reference TRBV5-1 and TRBJ1-1, is KAGVTQTPRYLIKTRGQQVTLSCSPISGHRSVSWYQQTPGQGLQFLFEYFSETQRNKGNFPGRFSGRQFSNSRSEMNVSTLELGDSALYLCASSLMLGQPEAFFGQGTRLTVV.

This chain links TRBV25-1 with TRBJ1-1; a weak D match, TRBD1 (5 bases). This CDR3 is 15 amino acids long. The germline V and J ends were trimmed by 3 bases and 5 bases, with 16 bases remaining between them. CDR1 and CDR2 (germline): MGHDK, SYGVNS. For the CDR3, the DNA is TGTGCCAGCAGTGATGGGGCCGGGGGGTTGACTGAAGCTTTCTTT. Its protein product is CASSDGAGGLTEAFF.

The chain uses TRBV6-5 and TRBJ2-2, with TRBD2 identical over 9 bases. CDR1 is MNHEY and CDR2 is SVGAGI in the germline V gene. The CDR3 runs 14 residues. J gave up 7 bases and V 3 bases, and 3 bases lay outside the gene matches. The CDR3 DNA reads TGTGCCAGCAGTTATTCACTAGCGGGCGGGGAGCTGTTTTTT. It encodes CASSYSLAGGELFF.

V gene TRBV10-3 combines with J gene TRBJ2-5; the D is unclear. Per germline, CDR1 ENHRY and CDR2 SYGVKD. The CDR3 runs 11 residues. The ends were cut back, 3 bases at V and 5 bases at J, with 4 bases in the middle. This chain's CDR3 is CAISEAETQYF. CDR3 coding DNA: TGTGCCATCAGTGAAGCGGAGACCCAGTACTTC.

This clonotype occurred a few times. V is TRBV12-5 and J is TRBJ1-6; TRBD1 might be the D (5 bases). The length of the CDR3 is 16 residues. Germline-derived CDR1 and CDR2 are LGHNT and FRNRAP. V was trimmed by 8 bases and J by 0 bases, leaving 14 bases between them. The CDR3 nucleotides are TGTGCTAGTACCAGGGAGGTGGGCTCCTATAATTCACCCCTCCACTTT. This gives the protein CASTREVGSYNSPLHF. The full variable domain, completed using reference TRBV12-5 and TRBJ1-6, is DARVTQTPRHKVTEMGQEVTMRCQPILGHNTVFWYRQTMMQGLELLAYFRNRAPLDDSGMPKDRFSAEMPDATLATLKIQPSEPRDSAVYFCASTREVGSYNSPLHFGNGTRLTVT.